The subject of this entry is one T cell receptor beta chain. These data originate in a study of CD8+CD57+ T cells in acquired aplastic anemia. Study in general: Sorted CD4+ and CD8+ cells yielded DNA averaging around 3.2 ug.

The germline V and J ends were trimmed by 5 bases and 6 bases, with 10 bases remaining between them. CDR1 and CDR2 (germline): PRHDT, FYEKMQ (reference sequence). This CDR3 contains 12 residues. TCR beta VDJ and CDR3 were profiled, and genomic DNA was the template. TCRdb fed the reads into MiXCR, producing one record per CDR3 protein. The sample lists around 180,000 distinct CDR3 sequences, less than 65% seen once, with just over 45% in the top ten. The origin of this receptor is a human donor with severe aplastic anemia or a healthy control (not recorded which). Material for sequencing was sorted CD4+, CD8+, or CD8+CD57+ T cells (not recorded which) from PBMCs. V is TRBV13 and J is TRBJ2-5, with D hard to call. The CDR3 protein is CASSLPGQTQYF. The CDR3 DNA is TGTGCCAGCAGCCTACCCGGGCAGACCCAGTACTTC.